This TCR beta chain was documented in a study of T-cell memory formation after mild COVID-19. Study overall: Most TCR clusters belonged to a single donor.

The CDR3 sequence is 14 residues long. Trimming took off 2 bases at V and 4 bases at J, with 12 bases between the two ends. CDR1 and CDR2 from the germline V gene are SGHRS and YFSETQ. This clonotype was seen at least ten times. Employing constant-segment primers, 5'RACE generated TCR alpha and TCR beta cDNA libraries bearing sample barcodes and UMIs. MiXCR, applied by TCRdb to the 5' RACE reads, yields one record per CDR3 protein. The sample includes about 250,000 distinct CDR3 sequences, about a sixth of them seen just once. This chain connects TRBV5-1 to TRBJ2-5; D might be TRBD1 (6 bases). The receptor was isolated from a man aged 18 to 29 who had mild COVID-19 (a few samples of this study predate the infection). Cell type and time point are not known. The sample consisted of PBMCs or a T cell subset sorted from them (not recorded which). The CDR3 bases are TGCGCCAGCAGCTTATGGGGGCCCGGAGAGACCCAGTACTTC. Translating it yields CASSLWGPGETQYF.